This T cell receptor beta chain was identified in a study of T cells in tumors after PD-1 blockade. On the study more broadly: Prior checkpoint blockade, systemic immunosuppressant use, or anti-cancer therapy within 4 weeks excluded patients. Some patients also took daily vismodegib 150 mg during anti-PD-1 treatment. Study-level findings and limits: Around 45% of tumor TCR clonotypes were also found in blood.

A note on this clone: Its antigen is unidentified.

Germline assignment: CDR1 SNHLY and CDR2 FYNNEI. The length of the CDR3 is 12 residues. Between the trimmed V and J ends, which lost 6 bases and 1 base, there was a span of 6 bases. Template: tumor biopsy or peripheral blood genomic DNA, about 550-6,500 ng per sample. Data came from immunoSEQ multiplex PCR; TCRdb stores just in-frame clones and leaves some out. The data contain 55,000 to 70,000 clones, around 80% of them singletons. The sequencing here drew on PBMCs, taken before anti-PD-1 treatment. The receptor comes from a human donor with basal cell carcinoma. V usage is TRBV2 and J usage is TRBJ1-1, with a possible D match to TRBD1 (5 bases). The CDR3 sequence: CASRQGNTEAFF. DNA for the CDR3: TGTGCCAGCAGGCAGGGGAACACTGAAGCTTTCTTT. The whole variable domain, remainder taken from reference TRBV2 and TRBJ1-1, is EPEVTQTPSHQVTQMGQEVILRCVPISNHLYFYWYRQILGQKVEFLVSFYNNEISEKSEIFDDQFSVERPDGSNFTLKIRSTKLEDSAMYFCASRQGNTEAFFGQGTRLTVV.